The sequence of this TCR beta chain was determined in a study of OX40 agonist ivuxolimab in advanced cancers. Study-wide context: Antecedent anti-PD-1, anti-PD-L1 or anti-CTLA-4 therapy was permissible, with roughly 36% having received some. Points from the study as a whole: Patients who responded partially at 0.1-3.0 mg/kg showed clonal expansion ranking among the lowest.

Regarding this clone: Its antigen is unknown.

V lost 4 bases to trimming and J lost 6 bases, with 15 bases between them. This CDR3 spans 14 amino acids. Germline CDR1 and CDR2: PRHDT and FYEKMQ (reference sequence). Sequencing was performed with immunoSEQ multiplex PCR; in TCRdb, only in-frame clones are kept and a portion is missing. The sample records roughly 28,000 clones, 87% being singletons. The material was CD4+ or CD8+ T cells sorted from blood, obtained in a trial of the OX40 agonist ivuxolimab. The TCR comes from an adult with an advanced solid tumor such as melanoma, head and neck, liver or kidney cancer. V gene TRBV13 combines with J gene TRBJ2-5; D is perhaps TRBD2 (5 bases). In DNA, the CDR3 is TGTGCCAGCAGCTCCCCTCGGACTCTCAAGACCCAGTACTTC. This encodes CASSSPRTLKTQYF. Using reference TRBV13 and TRBJ2-5 for the parts outside the CDR3, the full variable domain is AAGVIQSPRHLIKEKRETATLKCYPIPRHDTVYWYQQGPGQDPQFLISFYEKMQSDKGSIPDRFSAQQFSDYHSELNMSSLELGDSALYFCASSSPRTLKTQYFGPGTRLLVL.